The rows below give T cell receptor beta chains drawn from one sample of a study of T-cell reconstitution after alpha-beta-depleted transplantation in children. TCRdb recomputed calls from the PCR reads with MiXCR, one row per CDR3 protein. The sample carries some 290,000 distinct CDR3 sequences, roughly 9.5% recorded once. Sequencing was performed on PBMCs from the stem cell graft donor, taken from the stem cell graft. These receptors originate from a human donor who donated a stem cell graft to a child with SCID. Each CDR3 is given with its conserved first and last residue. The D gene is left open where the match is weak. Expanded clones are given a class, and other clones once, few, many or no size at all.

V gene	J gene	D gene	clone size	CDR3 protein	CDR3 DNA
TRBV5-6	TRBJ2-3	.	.	CASKGRGSPHTQYF	TGTGCCAGCAAAGGAAGGGGGAGTCCGCATACGCAGTATTTT
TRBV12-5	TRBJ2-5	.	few	CASGSQFPQETQYF	TGTGCTAGTGGTTCCCAATTCCCCCAAGAGACCCAGTACTTC
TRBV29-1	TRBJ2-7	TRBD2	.	CSVEGWEGSYEQYF	TGCAGCGTTGAAGGATGGGAGGGCTCCTACGAGCAGTACTTC
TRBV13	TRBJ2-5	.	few	CASSLRAGPGETQYF	TGTGCCAGCAGCCTCCGGGCAGGACCGGGAGAGACCCAGTACTTC
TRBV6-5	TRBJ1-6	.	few	CASSYETGYNSPLHF	TGTGCCAGCAGTTACGAAACAGGATATAATTCACCCCTCCACTTT
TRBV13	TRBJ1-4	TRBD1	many	CASSPVGQGQGEKLFF	TGTGCCAGCAGCCCGGTGGGACAGGGCCAAGGTGAAAAACTGTTTTTT
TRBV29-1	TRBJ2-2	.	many	CSVEDAGVYGTGELFF	TGCAGCGTTGAAGATGCAGGGGTTTATGGGACCGGGGAGCTGTTTTTT
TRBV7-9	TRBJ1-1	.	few	CASSLARVQDTEAFF	TGTGCCAGCAGCTTAGCGAGGGTACAGGACACTGAAGCTTTCTTT
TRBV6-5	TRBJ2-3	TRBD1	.	CASSSAGTGTDTQYF	TGTGCCAGCAGTTCAGCCGGGACAGGTACAGATACGCAGTATTTT
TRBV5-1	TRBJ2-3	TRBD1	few	CASSLETGGTDTQYF	TGCGCCAGCAGCTTGGAGACAGGGGGAACAGATACGCAGTATTTT
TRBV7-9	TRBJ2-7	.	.	CASSHDSSSYEQYF	TGTGCCAGCAGCCATGACTCGAGCTCCTACGAGCAGTACTTC
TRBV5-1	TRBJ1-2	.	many	CASSTEGSTYGYTF	TGCGCCAGCAGTACTGAGGGCTCAACCTATGGCTACACCTTC
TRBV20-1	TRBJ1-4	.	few	CSARDMGANNEKLFF	TGCAGTGCTAGAGATATGGGGGCGAATAATGAAAAACTGTTTTTT
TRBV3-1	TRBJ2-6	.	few	CASSQGGPSGANVLTF	TGTGCCAGCAGCCAAGGGGGACCCTCTGGGGCCAACGTCCTGACTTTC
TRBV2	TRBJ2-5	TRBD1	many	CASRDSEETQYF	TGTGCCAGCCGGGACAGTGAAGAGACCCAGTACTTC
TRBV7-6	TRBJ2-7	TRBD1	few	CASSLEKTGFEQYF	TGTGCCAGCAGCTTAGAGAAGACAGGGTTCGAGCAGTACTTC
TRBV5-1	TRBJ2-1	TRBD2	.	CASSQGLALAGYNEQFF	TGCGCCAGCAGCCAAGGACTAGCTCTAGCGGGGTACAATGAGCAGTTCTTC
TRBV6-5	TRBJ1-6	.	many	CASTALTGSLHF	TGTGCCAGCACCGCCCTGACAGGAAGCCTCCACTTT
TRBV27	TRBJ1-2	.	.	CASSLDGAYGYTF	TGTGCCAGCAGTTTGGACGGTGCCTATGGCTACACCTTC
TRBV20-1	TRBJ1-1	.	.	CSGGRIGPLTEAFF	TGCAGTGGGGGGAGGATCGGCCCCCTCACTGAAGCTTTCTTT
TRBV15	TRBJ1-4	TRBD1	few	CATRPGTGDEKLFF	TGTGCCACCAGACCTGGGACAGGGGACGAAAAACTGTTTTTT
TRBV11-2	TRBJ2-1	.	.	CASSFSASSYNEQFF	TGTGCCAGCAGCTTCAGTGCGAGCTCCTACAATGAGCAGTTCTTC
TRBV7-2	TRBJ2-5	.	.	CASSLAPTYQETQYF	TGTGCCAGCAGCTTAGCCCCCACGTACCAAGAGACCCAGTACTTC
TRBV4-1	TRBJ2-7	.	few	CASSHLVSYEQYF	TGCGCCAGCAGCCATCTCGTCTCCTACGAGCAGTACTTC
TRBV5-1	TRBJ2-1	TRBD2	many	CASSPGTSVYVFYEQFF	TGCGCCAGCAGCCCCGGGACTAGCGTATATGTTTTCTATGAGCAGTTCTTC
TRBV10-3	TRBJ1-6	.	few	CAISESTGHLAPLHF	TGTGCCATCAGTGAGTCGACAGGACACCTTGCACCCCTCCACTTT
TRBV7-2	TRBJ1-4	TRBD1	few	CASSVDRGPNEKLFF	TGTGCCAGCAGCGTCGACAGGGGCCCTAATGAAAAACTGTTTTTT
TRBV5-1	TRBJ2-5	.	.	CASSLEGTYQETQYF	TGCGCCAGCAGCTTGGAGGGGACCTACCAAGAGACCCAGTACTTC